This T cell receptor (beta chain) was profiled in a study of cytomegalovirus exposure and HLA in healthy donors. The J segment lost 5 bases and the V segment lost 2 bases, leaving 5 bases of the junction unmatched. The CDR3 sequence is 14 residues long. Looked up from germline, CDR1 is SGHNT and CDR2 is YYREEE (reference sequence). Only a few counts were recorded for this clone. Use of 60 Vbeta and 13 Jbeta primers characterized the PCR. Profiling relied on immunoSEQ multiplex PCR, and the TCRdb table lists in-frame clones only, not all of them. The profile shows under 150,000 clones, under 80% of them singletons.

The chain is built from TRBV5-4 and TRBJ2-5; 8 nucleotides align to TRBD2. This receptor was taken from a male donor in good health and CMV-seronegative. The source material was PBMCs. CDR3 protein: CASSFLAGLETQYF. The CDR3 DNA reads TGTGCCAGCAGCTTCCTAGCGGGTTTGGAGACCCAGTACTTC.